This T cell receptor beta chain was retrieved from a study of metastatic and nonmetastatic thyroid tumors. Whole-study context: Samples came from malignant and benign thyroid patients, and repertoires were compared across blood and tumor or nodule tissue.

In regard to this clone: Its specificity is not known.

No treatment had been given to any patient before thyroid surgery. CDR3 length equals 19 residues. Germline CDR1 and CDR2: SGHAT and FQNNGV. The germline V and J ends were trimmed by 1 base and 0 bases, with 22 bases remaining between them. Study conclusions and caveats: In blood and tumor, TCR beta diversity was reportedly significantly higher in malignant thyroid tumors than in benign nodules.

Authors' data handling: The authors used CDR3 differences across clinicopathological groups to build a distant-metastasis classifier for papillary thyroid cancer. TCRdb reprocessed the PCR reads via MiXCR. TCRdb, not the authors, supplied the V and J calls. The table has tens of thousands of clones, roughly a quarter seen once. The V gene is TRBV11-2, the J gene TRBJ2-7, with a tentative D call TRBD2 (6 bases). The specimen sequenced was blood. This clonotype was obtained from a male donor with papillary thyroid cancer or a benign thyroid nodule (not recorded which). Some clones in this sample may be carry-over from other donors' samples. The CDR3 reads CASSLGTLWGDSGSYEQYF. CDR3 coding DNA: TGTGCCAGCAGCTTAGGAACCCTTTGGGGGGATAGCGGCTCCTACGAGCAGTACTTC.